The present entry profiles one T cell receptor (beta chain) with its context. Its antigen is still unknown. This record comes from a study of T cells in tuberculosis. As for the study in general: A South African cohort included IGRA-negative adolescents, latently infected IGRA-positive adolescents and adults with active tuberculosis. Blood was taken before or within 7 days of anti-tuberculosis therapy.

General observations from the study: Shorter CDR3-alpha in active tuberculosis partly drove smaller distances.

Sample time point: new active TB diagnosis, blood taken before or within 7 days of starting treatment. Positive smear microscopy and/or M. tuberculosis culture confirmed active disease. Assay: immunoSEQ multiplex PCR; the TCRdb copy retains only in-frame clones and omits some. The sample shows about 22,000 clones, 70% to 85% of them seen only once. The CDR3 has 13 amino acids. The germline V and J ends were trimmed by 2 bases and 1 base, with 5 bases remaining between them. Germline values: CDR1 MNHEY, CDR2 SVGAGI. The chain couples TRBV6-5 to TRBJ1-1; D call uncertain. This receptor was obtained from an adult with tuberculosis. Specimen: PBMCs, collected at tuberculosis diagnosis. The CDR3 here is CASSYPGNTEAFF. Here the CDR3 DNA reads TGTGCCAGCAGTTACCCAGGGAACACTGAAGCTTTCTTT.